This entry concerns a single TCR beta chain. Its specificity is not known. This sample was taken from a study of T cells after yellow fever vaccination. Study results and limitations: Subsequent booster samples again held most clones from primary vaccination (less than 98% CD4, roughly 91% CD8).

TCRdb ran MiXCR on the 5' RACE reads and lists one entry per CDR3 protein. The sample lists 450,000 to 650,000 distinct CDR3 sequences, roughly 22% seen once, with 15% to 20% in the top ten. Germline CDR1 is SGHDT and CDR2 is YYEEEE. This CDR3 is built from 18 residues. The V segment lost 4 bases and the J segment 4 bases; nucleotides outside the gene matches: 14. The sequencing here drew on PBMCs, taken 21 days after the first yellow fever vaccination. This rearrangement joins TRBV5-6 to TRBJ2-5; 12 bases line up with TRBD2. The source is a man aged 18 to 30 who received the YFV17D yellow fever vaccine. CDR3 protein: CASSPPPSGGVSGETQYF. In DNA form, the CDR3 reads TGTGCCAGCAGCCCTCCCCCTAGCGGGGGGGTCTCGGGAGAGACCCAGTACTTC.